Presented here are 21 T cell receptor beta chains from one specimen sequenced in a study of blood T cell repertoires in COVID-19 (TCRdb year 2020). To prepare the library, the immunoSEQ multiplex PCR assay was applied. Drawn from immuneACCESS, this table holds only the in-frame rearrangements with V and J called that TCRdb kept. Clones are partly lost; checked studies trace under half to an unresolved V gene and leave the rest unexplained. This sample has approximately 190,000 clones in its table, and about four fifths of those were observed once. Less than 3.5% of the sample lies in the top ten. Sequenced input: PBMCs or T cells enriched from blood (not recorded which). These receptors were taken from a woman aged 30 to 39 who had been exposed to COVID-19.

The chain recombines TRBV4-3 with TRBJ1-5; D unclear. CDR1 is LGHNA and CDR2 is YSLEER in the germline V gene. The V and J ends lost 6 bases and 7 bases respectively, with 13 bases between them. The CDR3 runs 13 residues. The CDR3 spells CASSRVFGQPQHF. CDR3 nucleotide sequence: TGCGCCAGCAGTCGTGTATTTGGCCAGCCCCAGCATTTT.

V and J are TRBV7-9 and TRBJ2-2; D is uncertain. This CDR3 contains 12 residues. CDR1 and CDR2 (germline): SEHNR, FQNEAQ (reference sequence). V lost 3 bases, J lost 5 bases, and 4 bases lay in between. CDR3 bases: TGTGCCAGCAGCTTGAGGACCGGGGAGCTGTTTTTT. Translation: CASSLRTGELFF.

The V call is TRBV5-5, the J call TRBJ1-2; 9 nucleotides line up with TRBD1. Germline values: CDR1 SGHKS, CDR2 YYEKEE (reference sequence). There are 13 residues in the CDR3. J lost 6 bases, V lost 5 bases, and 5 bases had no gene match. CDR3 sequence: CASRLGTGNGYTF. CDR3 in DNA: TGTGCCAGCAGGCTCGGGACAGGGAATGGCTACACCTTC.

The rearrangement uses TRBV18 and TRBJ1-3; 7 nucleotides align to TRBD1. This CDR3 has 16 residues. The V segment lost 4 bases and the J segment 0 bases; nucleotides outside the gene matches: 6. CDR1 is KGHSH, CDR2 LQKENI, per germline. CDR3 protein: CASSRGQPISGNTIYF. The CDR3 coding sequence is TGTGCCAGCTCACGGGGACAGCCAATCTCTGGAAACACCATATATTTT. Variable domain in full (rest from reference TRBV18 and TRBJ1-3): NAGVMQNPRHLVRRRGQEARLRCSPMKGHSHVYWYRQLPEEGLKFMVYLQKENIIDESGMPKERFSAEFPKEGPSILRIQQVVRGDSAAYFCASSRGQPISGNTIYFGEGSWLTVV.

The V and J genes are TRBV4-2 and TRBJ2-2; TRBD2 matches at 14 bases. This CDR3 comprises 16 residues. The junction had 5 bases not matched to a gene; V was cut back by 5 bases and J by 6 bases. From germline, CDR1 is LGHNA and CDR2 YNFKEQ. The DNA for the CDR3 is TGTGCCAGCAGCTTAGGGACTAGCGGGGGCGCCGGGGAGCTGTTTTTT. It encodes CASSLGTSGGAGELFF.

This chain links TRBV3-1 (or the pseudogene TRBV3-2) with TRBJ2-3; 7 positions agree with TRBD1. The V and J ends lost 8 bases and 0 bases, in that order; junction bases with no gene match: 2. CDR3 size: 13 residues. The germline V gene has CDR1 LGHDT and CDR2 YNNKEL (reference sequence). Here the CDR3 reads CASGRGSTDTQYF. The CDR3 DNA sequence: TGTGCCAGCGGCAGGGGGAGCACAGATACGCAGTATTTT.

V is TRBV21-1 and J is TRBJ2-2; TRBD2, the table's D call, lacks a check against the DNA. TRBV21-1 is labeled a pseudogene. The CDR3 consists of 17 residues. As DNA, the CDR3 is TGTGCCAGCAGAGGACTAGCGGGGTATTCGAACACCGGGGAGCTGTTTTTT. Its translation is CASRGLAGYSNTGELFF.

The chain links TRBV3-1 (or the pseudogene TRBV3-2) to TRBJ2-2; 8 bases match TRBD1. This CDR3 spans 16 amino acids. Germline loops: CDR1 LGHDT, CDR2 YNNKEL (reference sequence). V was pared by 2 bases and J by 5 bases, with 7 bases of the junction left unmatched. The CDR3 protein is CASSQSGTGRTGELFF. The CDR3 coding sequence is TGTGCCAGCAGCCAATCCGGGACAGGCCGTACCGGGGAGCTGTTTTTT.

For the CDR3, the DNA is TGTGCCAGCAGCGTAGCCCCGGACAGCTTTAACACTGAAGCTTTCTTT. Encoded protein: CASSVAPDSFNTEAFF. This chain joins TRBV9 and TRBJ1-1, with a tentative D call TRBD1 (6 bases). V gave up 0 bases and J gave up 2 bases, with 14 bases separating them. The germline V gene encodes CDR1 SGDLS and CDR2 YYNGEE. The CDR3 runs to 16 residues. Combining the CDR3 with reference TRBV9 and TRBJ1-1 gives the whole variable domain DSGVTQTPKHLITATGQRVTLRCSPRSGDLSVYWYQQSLDQGLQFLIQYYNGEERAKGNILERFSAQQFPDLHSELNLSSLELGDSALYFCASSVAPDSFNTEAFFGQGTRLTVV.

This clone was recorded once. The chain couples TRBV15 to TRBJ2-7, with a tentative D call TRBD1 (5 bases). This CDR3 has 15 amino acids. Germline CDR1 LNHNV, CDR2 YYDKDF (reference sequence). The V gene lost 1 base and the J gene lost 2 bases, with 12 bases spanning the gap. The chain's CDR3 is CATSRGGVITYEQYF. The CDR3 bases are TGTGCCACCAGCAGAGGGGGCGTTATAACCTACGAGCAGTACTTC.

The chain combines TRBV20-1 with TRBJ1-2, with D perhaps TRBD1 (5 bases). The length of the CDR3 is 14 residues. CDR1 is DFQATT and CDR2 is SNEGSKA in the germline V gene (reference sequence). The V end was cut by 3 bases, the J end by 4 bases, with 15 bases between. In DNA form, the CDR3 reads TGCAGTGCTAGTGAGGGGCCTGTTAGCTATGGCTACACCTTC. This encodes CSASEGPVSYGYTF.

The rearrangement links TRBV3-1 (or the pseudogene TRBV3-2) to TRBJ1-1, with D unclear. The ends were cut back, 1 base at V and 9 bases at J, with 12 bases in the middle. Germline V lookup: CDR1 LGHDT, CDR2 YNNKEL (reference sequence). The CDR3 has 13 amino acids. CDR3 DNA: TGTGCCAGCAGCCAAGTTGAGAGTACGAAAGCTTTCTTT. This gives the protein CASSQVESTKAFF.

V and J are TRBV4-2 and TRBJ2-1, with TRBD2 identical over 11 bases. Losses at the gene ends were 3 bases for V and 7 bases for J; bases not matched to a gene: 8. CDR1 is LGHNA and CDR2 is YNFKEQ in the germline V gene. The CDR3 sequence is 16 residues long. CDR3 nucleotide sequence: TGTGCCAGCAGCCAGGAGACTAGCGGGGCTAAGAATGAGCAGTTCTTC. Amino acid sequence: CASSQETSGAKNEQFF.

Here the CDR3 reads CASRRPGEVLEQYF. In nucleotides, the CDR3 is TGTGCCAGCAGACGGCCGGGGGAGGTCCTCGAGCAGTACTTC. The chain links TRBV7-2 to TRBJ2-7; tentatively, D is TRBD2 (6 bases). The CDR3 totals 14 residues. Germline assignment: CDR1 SGHTA and CDR2 FQGNSA. The germline V and J ends were trimmed by 6 bases and 6 bases, with 18 bases remaining between them.

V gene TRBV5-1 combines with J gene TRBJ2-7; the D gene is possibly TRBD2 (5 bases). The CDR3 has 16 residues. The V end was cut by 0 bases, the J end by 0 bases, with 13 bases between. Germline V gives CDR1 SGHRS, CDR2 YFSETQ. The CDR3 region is CASSLAGQSGSYEQYF. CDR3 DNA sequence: TGCGCCAGCAGCTTGGCCGGGCAGAGCGGCTCCTACGAGCAGTACTTC. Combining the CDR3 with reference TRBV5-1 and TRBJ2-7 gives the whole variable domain KAGVTQTPRYLIKTRGQQVTLSCSPISGHRSVSWYQQTPGQGLQFLFEYFSETQRNKGNFPGRFSGRQFSNSRSEMNVSTLELGDSALYLCASSLAGQSGSYEQYFGPGTRLTVT.

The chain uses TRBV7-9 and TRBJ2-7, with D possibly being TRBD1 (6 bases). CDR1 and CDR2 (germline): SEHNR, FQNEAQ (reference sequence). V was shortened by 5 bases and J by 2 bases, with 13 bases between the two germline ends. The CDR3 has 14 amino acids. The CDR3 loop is CASSLYRVPYEQYF. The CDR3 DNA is TGTGCCAGCAGCCTATACAGGGTCCCCTACGAGCAGTACTTC.

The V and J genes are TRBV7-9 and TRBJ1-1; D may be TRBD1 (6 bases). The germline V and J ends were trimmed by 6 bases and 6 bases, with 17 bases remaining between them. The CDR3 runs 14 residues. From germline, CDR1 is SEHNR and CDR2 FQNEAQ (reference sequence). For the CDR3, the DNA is TGTGCCAGCAGTATTATAGGGGGGGAGGCTGAAGCTTTCTTT. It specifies CASSIIGGEAEAFF. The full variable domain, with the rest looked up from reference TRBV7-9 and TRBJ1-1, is DTGVSQNPRHKITKRGQNVTFRCDPISEHNRLYWYRQTLGQGPEFLTYFQNEAQLEKSRLLSDRFSAERPKGSFSTLEIQRTEQGDSAMYLCASSIIGGEAEAFFGQGTRLTVV.

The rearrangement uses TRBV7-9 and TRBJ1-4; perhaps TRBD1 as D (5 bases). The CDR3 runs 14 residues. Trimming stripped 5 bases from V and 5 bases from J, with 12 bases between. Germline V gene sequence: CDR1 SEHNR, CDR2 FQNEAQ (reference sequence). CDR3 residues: CASSRAGGNEKLFF. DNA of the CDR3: TGTGCCAGCAGCCGGGCCGGGGGGAATGAAAAACTGTTTTTT.

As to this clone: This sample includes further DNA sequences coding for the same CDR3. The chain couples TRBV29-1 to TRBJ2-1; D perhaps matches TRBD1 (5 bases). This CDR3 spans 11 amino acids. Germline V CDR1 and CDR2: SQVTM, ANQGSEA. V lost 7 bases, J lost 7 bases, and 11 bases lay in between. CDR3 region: CSGDKGNEQFF. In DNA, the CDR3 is TGCAGCGGGGATAAGGGGAATGAGCAGTTCTTC.

The CDR3 DNA follows: TGTGCCAGCAGGTCCCGGCCCCCAGGGAATTCACCCCTCCACTTT. As protein: CASRSRPPGNSPLHF. The chain recombines TRBV6-5 with TRBJ1-6; D is perhaps TRBD1 (5 bases). With 6 bases removed from V and 7 bases from J, the gap between germline ends came to 16 bases. Germline V gene data show CDR1 as MNHEY and CDR2 as SVGAGI. The CDR3 totals 15 residues.

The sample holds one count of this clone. CDR3 nucleotide sequence: TGTGCCAGCAGGGGGACAGAAGAACCCAATCAGCCCCAGCATTTT. It is translated as CASRGTEEPNQPQHF. J is TRBJ1-5 and V is TRBV27; 7 nucleotides align to TRBD1. This CDR3 has 15 residues. The V gene end was trimmed by 6 bases and the J gene end by 3 bases; junction bases not matched to a gene: 8. Germline CDR1 MNHEY, CDR2 SMNVEV (reference sequence).